Detailed here is one T cell receptor beta chain. Trimming removed 4 bases at V and 7 bases at J, with 8 bases between. This CDR3 spans 12 amino acids. Germline V lookup: CDR1 SGHTS, CDR2 YDEGEE. The data stem from a study of T cell responses to AZD1222 COVID-19 vaccine. TCRdb's copy holds only in-frame clones and misses some; the assay was immunoSEQ multiplex PCR. The sample records 80,000 to 90,000 clones, 90% being singletons. The rearrangement links TRBV5-8 to TRBJ1-4; tentative D call: TRBD1 (6 bases). The sample here was peripheral blood, taken on day 0 of AZD1222 vaccination. The receptor's source is an adult in good health. CDR3 residues: CASSLGGEKLFF. The CDR3 DNA reads as TGTGCCAGCAGCCTAGGGGGTGAAAAACTGTTTTTT.